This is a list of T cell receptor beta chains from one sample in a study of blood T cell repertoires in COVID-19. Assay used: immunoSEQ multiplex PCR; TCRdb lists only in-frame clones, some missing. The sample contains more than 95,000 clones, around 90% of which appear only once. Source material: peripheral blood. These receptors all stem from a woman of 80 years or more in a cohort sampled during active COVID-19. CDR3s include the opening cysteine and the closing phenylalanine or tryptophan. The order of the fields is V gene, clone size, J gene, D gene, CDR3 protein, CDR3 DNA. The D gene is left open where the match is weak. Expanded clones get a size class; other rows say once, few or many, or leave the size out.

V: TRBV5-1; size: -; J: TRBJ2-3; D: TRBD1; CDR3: CASSFDRVGTQYF; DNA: TGCGCCAGCAGCTTTGACAGGGTCGGTACGCAGTATTTT
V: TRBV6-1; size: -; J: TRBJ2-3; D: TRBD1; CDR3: CASSEAGTGAKEYF; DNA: TGTGCCAGCAGTGAAGCCGGGACAGGGGCGAAGGAGTATTTT
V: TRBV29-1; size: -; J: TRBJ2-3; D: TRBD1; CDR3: CSFGQGTDTQYF; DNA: TGCAGCTTTGGACAGGGCACAGATACGCAGTATTTT
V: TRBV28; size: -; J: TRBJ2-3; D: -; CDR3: CASSYERGSTDTQYF; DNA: TGTGCCAGCAGTTATGAAAGGGGAAGCACAGATACGCAGTATTTT
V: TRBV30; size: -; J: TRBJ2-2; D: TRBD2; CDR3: CAWTLSGRISGELFF; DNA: TGTGCCTGGACCCTTTCCGGGAGGATCTCCGGGGAGCTGTTTTTT
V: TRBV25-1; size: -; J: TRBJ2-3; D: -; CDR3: CASISGMSTDTQYF; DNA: TGTGCCAGCATTTCAGGGATGAGCACAGATACGCAGTATTTT
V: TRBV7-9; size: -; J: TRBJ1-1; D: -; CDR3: CASSLAGDYEAFF; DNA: TGTGCCAGCAGCCTGGCAGGAGACTATGAAGCTTTCTTT
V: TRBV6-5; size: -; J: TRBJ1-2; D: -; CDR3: CASILGQSYGYTF; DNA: TGTGCCAGCATCCTTGGACAGAGCTATGGCTACACCTTC
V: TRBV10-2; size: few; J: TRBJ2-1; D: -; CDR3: CASSESGRGAEPSRNEQFF; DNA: TGCGCCAGCAGTGAGTCGGGCAGGGGTGCAGAGCCTTCGCGGAATGAGCAGTTCTTC
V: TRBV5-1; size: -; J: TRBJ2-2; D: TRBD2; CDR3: CASRKRGDPLETGELFF; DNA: TGCGCCAGCAGAAAGCGGGGGGACCCCCTTGAAACCGGGGAGCTGTTTTTT
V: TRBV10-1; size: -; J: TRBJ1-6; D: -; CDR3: CASSERGKENSPLHF; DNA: TGCGCCAGCAGTGAGAGAGGGAAGGAAAATTCACCCCTCCACTTT
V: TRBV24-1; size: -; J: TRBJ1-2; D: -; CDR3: CATSDPDGGNYGYTF; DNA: TGTGCCACCAGTGATCCTGACGGGGGTAACTATGGCTACACCTTC
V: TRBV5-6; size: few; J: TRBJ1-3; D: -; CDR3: CASSLGGSSGNTIYF; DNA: TGTGCCAGCAGCTTGGGCGGGAGCTCTGGAAACACCATATATTTT
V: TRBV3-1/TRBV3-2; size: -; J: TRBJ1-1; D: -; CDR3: CASSQDQGAFF; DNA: TGTGCCAGCAGCCAAGACCAGGGGGCTTTCTTT
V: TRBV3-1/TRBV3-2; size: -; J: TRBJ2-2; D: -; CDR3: CASTNDLLGAGGELFF; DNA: TGTGCCAGCACAAACGACCTCCTTGGGGCCGGCGGGGAGCTGTTTTTT
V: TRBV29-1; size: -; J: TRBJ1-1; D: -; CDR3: CSAVGGVISEAFF; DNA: TGCAGCGCTGTGGGAGGGGTAATATCTGAAGCTTTCTTT
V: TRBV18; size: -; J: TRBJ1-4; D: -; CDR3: CASSRARTDEKLFF; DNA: TGTGCCAGCTCACGGGCGAGGACAGATGAAAAACTGTTTTTT
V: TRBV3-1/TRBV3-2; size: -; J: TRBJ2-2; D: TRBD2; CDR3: CASSQALLAGSTGELFF; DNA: TGTGCCAGCAGCCAAGCCCTGCTAGCGGGGAGCACCGGGGAGCTGTTTTTT
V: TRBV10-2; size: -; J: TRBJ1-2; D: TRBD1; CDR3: CATLPGGAFYGYTF; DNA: TGCGCCACCCTGCCAGGGGGCGCGTTCTATGGCTACACCTTC
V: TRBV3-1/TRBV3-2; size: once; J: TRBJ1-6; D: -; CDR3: CASSQDSGNTYNSPLHF; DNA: TGTGCCAGCAGCCAAGATTCCGGGAACACCTATAATTCACCCCTCCACTTT
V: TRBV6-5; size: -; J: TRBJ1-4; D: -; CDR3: CASSYSKTVGEKLFF; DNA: TGTGCCAGCAGTTACTCTAAGACAGTAGGGGAAAAACTGTTTTTT
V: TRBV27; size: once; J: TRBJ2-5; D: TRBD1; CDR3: CASDVTGGRQETQYF; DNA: TGTGCCAGTGACGTCACAGGGGGGCGCCAAGAGACCCAGTACTTC
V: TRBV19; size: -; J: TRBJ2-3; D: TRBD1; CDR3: CASSLTGGTDTQYF; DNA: TGTGCCAGTAGTCTGACAGGGGGAACAGATACGCAGTATTTT
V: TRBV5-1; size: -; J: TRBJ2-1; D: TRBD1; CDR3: CASSLVGGGQGHHEQFF; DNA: TGCGCCAGCAGCTTGGTAGGGGGAGGACAGGGTCATCATGAGCAGTTCTTC
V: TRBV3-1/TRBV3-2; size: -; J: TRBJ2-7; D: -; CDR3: CASSQMFAGSSSYEQYF; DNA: TGTGCCAGCAGCCAGATGTTCGCGGGGTCGAGCTCCTACGAGCAGTACTTC
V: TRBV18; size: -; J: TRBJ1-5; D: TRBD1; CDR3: CASSPTGGDQPQHF; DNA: TGTGCCAGCTCACCAACAGGGGGTGATCAGCCCCAGCATTTT